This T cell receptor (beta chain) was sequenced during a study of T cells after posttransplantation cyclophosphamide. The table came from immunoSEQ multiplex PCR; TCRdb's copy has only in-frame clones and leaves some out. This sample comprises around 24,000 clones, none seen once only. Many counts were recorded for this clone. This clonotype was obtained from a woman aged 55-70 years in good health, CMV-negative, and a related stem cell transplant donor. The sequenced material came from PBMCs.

CDR3 amino acids: CASRPLRGLNEQFF. CDR3 coding DNA: TGTGCCAGCAGGCCCCTTCGTGGCCTCAATGAGCAGTTCTTC. The chain joins TRBV28 to TRBJ2-1; D is ambiguous. CDR3 length: 14 amino acids. The germline V and J ends were trimmed by 6 bases and 6 bases, with 15 bases remaining between them. Germline V gives CDR1 MDHEN, CDR2 SYDVKM.